What follows are 17 T cell receptor beta chains derived from one specimen sequenced in a study of blood T cells in healthy people across ages. A second PCR of roughly 7 to 11 cycles used a sample-barcoded 5' primer and a J-beta primer mix. TCRdb fed the 5' RACE reads into MiXCR, producing one record per CDR3 protein. The sample comprises roughly 550,000 distinct CDR3 sequences, 24% of which are singletons, and 8.7% rests with the top ten. These data were also reused for a study on T cells of mothers and their children.

The sample consisted of blood. The receptors come from a boy aged 5-17 years in good health.

This clonotype was observed a few times. The gene calls are TRBV7-2 and TRBJ2-7; the match to TRBD1 covers 8 bases. Germline trimming cut 1 base from V and 4 bases from J; bases unmatched to any gene: 6. This CDR3 region has 15 residues. The germline CDR1 and CDR2 sequences are SGHTA and FQGNSA. The DNA for the CDR3 is TGTGCCAGCAGCTTAGATACAGGGGGATGGTACGAGCAGTACTTC. Amino acid sequence: CASSLDTGGWYEQYF.

This clonotype occurred a few times. This chain uses TRBV29-1 with TRBJ1-6; 8 bases agree with TRBD1. V shed 4 bases, J shed 8 bases, and the junction held 4 bases outside the gene matches. The germline gives CDR1 SQVTM, CDR2 ANQGSEA. The CDR3 spans 13 residues. CDR3 protein: CSVGTGFDSPLHF. CDR3 DNA sequence: TGCAGCGTTGGGACAGGGTTTGATTCACCCCTCCACTTT.

A remark on this clonotype: A junction boundary mismatches the germline segment, possibly from a read error. The CDR3 nucleotides read TGTGCCGGCAGTTACTCGGGAGGTGGTTATTCCGGAAAACTGTTTTTT. It is translated as CAGSYSGGGYSGKLFF. V gene TRBV6-5 combines with J gene TRBJ1-4; D is ambiguous. The CDR3 runs to 16 residues. Germline V gives CDR1 MNHEY, CDR2 SVGAGI.

Comment on this clonotype: A much larger clone lies one base from this, so it may be a read error. V usage is TRBV6-1 and J usage is TRBJ2-7; D may be TRBD2 (5 bases). V was pared by 6 bases and J by 2 bases, with 17 bases between. CDR3 length: 15 amino acids. CDR1 is MNHNS, CDR2 SASEGT, per germline. CDR3 DNA: TGTGCCAGCAGCGGGGTTTCCCTCCTTACCTACGAGCAGTACTTC. Amino acids: CASSGVSLLTYEQYF.

This clonotype has just one count. V gene TRBV3-1 combines with J gene TRBJ1-1, with D uncertain. In germline, CDR1 is LGHDT, CDR2 YNNKEL (reference sequence). The V end lost 1 base, the J end lost 2 bases, and 11 bases lay between the germline ends. This CDR3 has 15 residues. The CDR3 DNA reads as TGTGCCAGCAGCCAAGTTAGCACAGCCAACACTGAAGCTTTCTTT. Its translation: CASSQVSTANTEAFF.

This clonotype was seen a handful of times. The chain uses TRBV12-3 or TRBV12-4 and TRBJ1-4; D call uncertain. This CDR3 has 14 residues. V lost 6 bases and J 7 bases, leaving 15 bases between the germline ends. CDR3 sequence (DNA): TGTGCCAGCAGCAATCCGACTTATGGTGAAAAACTGTTTTTT. Its translation is CASSNPTYGEKLFF.

This clonotype was seen a handful of times. The chain links TRBV20-1 to TRBJ2-7; 8 bases are shared with TRBD2. V was clipped by 6 bases and J by 0 bases; unmatched bases: 7. This CDR3 has 14 amino acids. Germline CDR1 reads DFQATT; CDR2 reads SNEGSKA (reference sequence). The CDR3 reads CSAPRSGSSYEQYF. CDR3 bases: TGCAGTGCGCCCCGAAGCGGGAGCTCCTACGAGCAGTACTTC.

The table lists this clonotype with a few counts. J is TRBJ1-4 and V is TRBV15; D not certain. The CDR3 is made up of 15 amino acids. The V and J ends lost 1 base and 2 bases respectively, with 8 bases between them. The V gene's germline CDR1 is LNHNV and CDR2 YYDKDF (reference sequence). The CDR3 here is CATSRVRLTNEKLFF. In DNA, the CDR3 is TGTGCCACCAGCAGAGTCAGGCTGACTAATGAAAAACTGTTTTTT.

The chain is built from TRBV10-3 and TRBJ1-6, with 7 bases lining up with TRBD1. Germline V gene lookup returns CDR1 ENHRY and CDR2 SYGVKD. The CDR3 has 14 residues. J lost 7 bases, V lost 5 bases, and 5 bases had no gene match. CDR3 nucleotides: TGTGCCATCAGTCGGGACAGCCAAAATTCACCCCTCCACTTT. The encoded protein is CAISRDSQNSPLHF.

The sample holds one count of this clonotype. The rearrangement joins TRBV20-1 to TRBJ2-5; 7 bases are shared with TRBD1. Germline V gene data show CDR1 as DFQATT and CDR2 as SNEGSKA (reference sequence). Trimming at V came to 3 bases and at J to 11 bases, leaving 18 bases not matched to a gene. There are 15 residues in the CDR3. CDR3: CSARTTGWGRDEQYF. The CDR3 nucleotides are TGCAGTGCTAGGACGACAGGGTGGGGACGTGATGAACAGTACTTC.

In its sample, this clonotype was seen a few times. The chain uses TRBV20-1 and TRBJ1-4; D gene ambiguous. Germline CDR1 and CDR2: DFQATT and SNEGSKA (reference sequence). Trimming pared 1 base from V and 2 bases from J, leaving 5 bases between. This CDR3 is built from 13 residues. Here the CDR3 DNA reads TGCAGTGCTAGAGGTAGGACTAATGAAAAACTGTTTTTT. It is translated as CSARGRTNEKLFF.

This clonotype occurred a few times. V gene TRBV14 combines with J gene TRBJ2-7; D could derive from TRBD1 or TRBD2 (5 bases each). This CDR3 has 15 residues. Germline CDR1 is SGHDN and CDR2 is FVKESK. V lost 3 bases to trimming and J lost 2 bases, with 14 bases between them. The CDR3 here is CASSHPGPIPYEQYF. Written as DNA, the CDR3 is TGTGCCAGCAGCCACCCGGGACCCATCCCCTACGAGCAGTACTTC.

V usage is TRBV2 and J usage is TRBJ2-2; 11 bases line up with TRBD2. This CDR3 comprises 15 residues. V lost 6 bases to trimming and J lost 1 base; unmatched junction nucleotides: 1. The germline CDR1 and CDR2 sequences are SNHLY and FYNNEI. The CDR3, as DNA: TGTGCCAGCAGAGGACTAGCGGGGAACACCGGGGAGCTGTTTTTT. Amino acids: CASRGLAGNTGELFF.

The CDR3 loop is CASSQGNVGARREKLFF. The CDR3 DNA reads TGCGCCAGCAGCCAAGGGAATGTGGGGGCACGACGCGAAAAACTGTTTTTT. V usage is TRBV4-3 and J usage is TRBJ1-4; TRBD1 might be the D (6 bases). The germline V gene encodes CDR1 LGHNA and CDR2 YSLEER. The CDR3 totals 17 residues. Trimming removed 1 base from V and 8 bases from J, with 20 bases in between.

The J gene is TRBJ2-4, the V gene TRBV7-8; 7 positions agree with TRBD1. The CDR3 is 16 residues long. The J segment lost 6 bases and the V segment lost 2 bases, leaving 10 bases of the junction unmatched. The V gene's germline CDR1 is SGHVS and CDR2 FQNEAQ. CDR3 residues: CASSLTGANRGNIQYF. The CDR3 DNA follows: TGTGCCAGCAGCTTAACCGGGGCCAACAGGGGAAACATTCAGTACTTC.

The chain has TRBV12-3 or TRBV12-4 and TRBJ1-5, with TRBD1 as a possible D gene (5 bases). The CDR3 extends over 15 amino acids. V was clipped by 3 bases and J by 5 bases, with 14 bases between them. Written as DNA, the CDR3 is TGTGCCAGCAGTTTGGGGCAGCGCAGGTATCAGCCCCAGCATTTT. Protein: CASSLGQRRYQPQHF.

Notes on this clonotype: A read error may produce the germline difference seen at one junction end. V gene TRBV5-6 combines with J gene TRBJ2-5, with D unresolved. The J call is uncertain, as TRBJ2-1 better fits the DNA end. This CDR3 is 15 amino acids long. Germline CDR1 reads SGHDT; CDR2 reads YYEEEE. The CDR3 coding sequence is TGTGCCAGCGGCTTAGGGCCGAGCTCCTACAATGAGCAGTTCTTC. It codes for CASGLGPSSYNEQFF.